The 24 T cell receptor beta chains below were found in one sample sequenced in a study of blood T cell repertoires in COVID-19 (dated by TCRdb to about 2020). The library was generated by the immunoSEQ multiplex PCR assay. TCRdb provides this immuneACCESS table in a form limited to in-frame rearrangements. Some clones are lacking; in checked studies, under half of them reflect an unresolved V gene, and why the rest are absent is not known. This sample is represented by 40,000 or so clones; less than 90% of them were singletons. The ten biggest clones cover roughly 1.7% of the sample. The material sequenced was peripheral blood. The receptors originated from a man in his sixties with COVID-19, enrolled during active disease.

CDR3 DNA: TGTGCCAGCAGTGCGCGAGGACAGGGGGCGAGATCACCCCTCCACTTT. As protein: CASSARGQGARSPLHF. V usage is TRBV6-1 and J usage is TRBJ1-6, with 11 positions matching TRBD1. CDR3 length: 16 amino acids. With 4 bases clipped from V and 10 bases from J, the junction kept 9 bases outside the gene matches. Germline V gene data show CDR1 as MNHNS and CDR2 as SASEGT.

The chain employs TRBV5-1 and TRBJ1-3, with D possibly matching TRBD1 (6 bases). The germline CDR1 and CDR2 sequences are SGHRS and YFSETQ. Between the trimmed V and J ends, which lost 0 bases and 0 bases, there was a span of 10 bases. The CDR3 is 16 amino acids. The CDR3, as DNA: TGCGCCAGCAGCTTGGTACAGGGAGCCTCTGGAAACACCATATATTTT. Its protein is CASSLVQGASGNTIYF.

This clone was recorded a few times. The V and J genes are TRBV18 and TRBJ1-1; a possible D gene is TRBD1 (6 bases). Germline V gives CDR1 KGHSH, CDR2 LQKENI. V was cut by 2 bases and J by 2 bases, with 12 bases left in between. The CDR3 contains 15 residues. The CDR3 coding sequence is TGTGCCAGCTCACCAGGGGGCAGGGGAAACACTGAAGCTTTCTTT. Its translation is CASSPGGRGNTEAFF.

This chain uses TRBV7-2 with TRBJ1-1, with 7 bases aligning to TRBD1. V was pared by 5 bases and J by 0 bases, with 15 bases of the junction left unmatched. The CDR3 runs to 18 residues. The germline V gene has CDR1 SGHTA and CDR2 FQGNSA. The CDR3 spells CASSRSGQRYPMNTEAFF. The CDR3 coding sequence is TGTGCCAGCAGCCGCTCGGGACAGCGATACCCAATGAACACTGAAGCTTTCTTT.

This chain connects TRBV19 to TRBJ1-4; D not certain. Germline V gene data show CDR1 as LNHDA and CDR2 as SQIVND (reference sequence). The CDR3 has 10 residues. V lost 10 bases, J lost 13 bases, and 13 bases lay in between. CDR3 residues: CAIANGLLFF. The CDR3 region has the DNA TGTGCCATCGCGAATGGGCTACTGTTTTTT.

This rearrangement joins TRBV11-2 to TRBJ1-1; the D gene is possibly TRBD1 (5 bases). The V end was cut by 6 bases, the J end by 0 bases, with 14 bases between. Germline CDR1 is SGHAT and CDR2 is FQNNGV. CDR3 length equals 15 residues. The CDR3 loop is CASSSSGGVNTEAFF. As DNA, the CDR3 is TGTGCCAGCAGTTCCAGCGGGGGGGTGAACACTGAAGCTTTCTTT. The full variable domain, with the rest looked up from reference TRBV11-2 and TRBJ1-1, is EAGVAQSPRYKIIEKRQSVAFWCNPISGHATLYWYQQILGQGPKLLIQFQNNGVVDDSQLPKDRFSAERLKGVDSTLKIQPAKLEDSAVYLCASSSSGGVNTEAFFGQGTRLTVV.

In this sample, this clone turned up once. This chain joins TRBV6-4 and TRBJ1-5; no reliable D call. This CDR3 region has 19 residues. The V end was cut by 4 bases, the J end by 0 bases, with 22 bases between. Germline V gives CDR1 MRHNA, CDR2 SNTAGT. The CDR3 coding sequence is TGTGCCAGCAGTGCCCCCCTGAGGGCGGGGATATATAGCAATCAGCCCCAGCATTTT. It translates to CASSAPLRAGIYSNQPQHF.

This rearrangement joins TRBV2 to TRBJ1-1; 7 positions agree with TRBD1. V gave up 0 bases and J gave up 10 bases; unmatched junction bases: 8. CDR1 is SNHLY, CDR2 FYNNEI, per germline. This CDR3 spans 14 amino acids. The CDR3 DNA sequence: TGTGCCAGCAGTGAAGCTAACAGGGGTTTAACAGCTTTCTTT. This gives the protein CASSEANRGLTAFF.

The chain has TRBV27 and TRBJ1-1; 9 bases are shared with TRBD1. CDR3 length: 15 residues. Trimming removed 6 bases from V and 4 bases from J; junction bases left unmatched: 9. Germline CDR1 is MNHEY and CDR2 is SMNVEV (reference sequence). The CDR3 coding sequence is TGTGCCAGCAGGGGACAGGGAGATAGAAGCACTGAAGCTTTCTTT. It yields the protein CASRGQGDRSTEAFF.

V and J are TRBV11-1 and TRBJ2-1; 11 bases line up with TRBD2. The CDR3 has 14 amino acids. Trimming at V came to 8 bases and at J to 4 bases, leaving 4 bases not matched to a gene. Germline V gives CDR1 SGHAT, CDR2 FQDESV (reference sequence). The chain's CDR3 is CASSGTSGYNEQFF. CDR3 nucleotides: TGTGCCAGCTCCGGGACTAGCGGTTACAATGAGCAGTTCTTC. Full variable domain (rest looked up from reference TRBV11-1 and TRBJ2-1): EAEVAQSPRYKITEKSQAVAFWCDPISGHATLYWYRQILGQGPELLVQFQDESVVDDSQLPKDRFSAERLKGVDSTLKIQPAELGDSAMYLCASSGTSGYNEQFFGPGTRLTVL.

The chain is built from TRBV11-2 and TRBJ1-4; no reliable D call. The CDR3 is made up of 14 amino acids. The V end lost 0 bases, the J end lost 8 bases, and 10 bases lay between the germline ends. Germline V gene sequence: CDR1 SGHAT, CDR2 FQNNGV. In nucleotides, the CDR3 is TGTGCCAGCAGCTTAGAACCCGGAGGGGAAAAACTGTTTTTT. Amino acids: CASSLEPGGEKLFF.

The V and J genes are TRBV11-2 and TRBJ1-3, with D uncertain. This CDR3 is built from 14 residues. Germline CDR1 and CDR2: SGHAT and FQNNGV. V was shortened by 0 bases and J by 5 bases, with 8 bases between the two germline ends. The CDR3 sequence is CASSLESARNTIYF. Written as DNA, the CDR3 is TGTGCCAGCAGCTTAGAGAGCGCTAGAAACACCATATATTTT.

The V call is TRBV18, the J call TRBJ1-6; D gene unclear. Germline V gives CDR1 KGHSH, CDR2 LQKENI. Trimming shortened V by 3 bases and J by 16 bases, and 16 bases separated the two germline ends. This CDR3 region has 13 residues. CDR3 DNA sequence: TGTGCCAGCTCACCTAGCGGCGGAGAGGGTCTCCACTTT. It codes for CASSPSGGEGLHF.

This clone was observed a single time. The rearrangement uses TRBV10-3 and TRBJ2-7; 8 nucleotides agree with TRBD2. Per germline, CDR1 ENHRY and CDR2 SYGVKD. The V gene end was trimmed by 3 bases and the J gene end by 5 bases; junction bases not matched to a gene: 6. The CDR3 length is 14 residues. The CDR3 DNA follows: TGTGCCATCAGTGAAACGGGAGGGCCTCACGAGCAGTACTTC. Protein sequence: CAISETGGPHEQYF.

This clone came up once. The chain combines TRBV19 with TRBJ1-6, with 8 bases identical to TRBD1. Trimming at V came to 3 bases and at J to 16 bases, leaving 5 bases not matched to a gene. Germline CDR1 is LNHDA and CDR2 is SQIVND (reference sequence). The CDR3 consists of 12 residues. The CDR3 DNA sequence: TGTGCCAGTAGTATCTTGGACAGGGAACTCCACTTT. Amino acids: CASSILDRELHF.

The chain joins TRBV25-1 to TRBJ1-6, with D perhaps matching TRBD1 (5 bases). Trimming took off 6 bases at V and 8 bases at J, with 20 bases between the two ends. The CDR3 runs to 16 residues. Germline V gene sequence: CDR1 MGHDK, CDR2 SYGVNS. The CDR3 region is CASRSGWGKMDSPLHF. The CDR3 nucleotides are TGTGCCAGCAGGAGCGGGTGGGGGAAGATGGATTCACCCCTCCACTTT.

The table lists this clone with a count of one. The chain links TRBV5-1 to TRBJ2-2; a possible D gene is TRBD2 (6 bases). There are 19 residues in the CDR3. Trimming cost V 4 bases and J 4 bases, with 26 bases left between them. The germline CDR1 and CDR2 sequences are SGHRS and YFSETQ. The CDR3 reads CASSPDLVGSGESTGELFF. In DNA form, the CDR3 reads TGCGCCAGCAGCCCCGATTTAGTCGGGAGCGGTGAGAGCACCGGGGAGCTGTTTTTT.

This rearrangement joins TRBV7-2 to TRBJ2-1, with 8 bases aligning to TRBD2. This CDR3 has 14 residues. V shed 4 bases and J 7 bases; nucleotides not matched to a gene: 6. Looked up from germline, CDR1 is SGHTA and CDR2 is FQGNSA. CDR3 coding DNA: TGTGCCAGCAGCTGGGGGAGCGGGGGAAATGAGCAGTTCTTC. Translating gives CASSWGSGGNEQFF.

The chain is built from TRBV27 and TRBJ2-2; 9 bases match TRBD1. V dropped 5 bases and J dropped 4; count of bases not matched to a gene: 5. This CDR3 has 15 residues. Germline CDR1 MNHEY, CDR2 SMNVEV (reference sequence). The CDR3 nucleotides read TGTGCCAGCAGTCCTCGGGGACAGGGCACCGGGGAGCTGTTTTTT. Protein sequence: CASSPRGQGTGELFF.

This clone was observed a few times. The genes are TRBV5-1 and TRBJ2-7; TRBD2 might be the D (5 bases). V gave up 4 bases and J gave up 3 bases, with 20 bases separating them. This CDR3 is 16 amino acids long. Germline V CDR1 and CDR2: SGHRS, YFSETQ. For the CDR3, the DNA is TGCGCCAGCAGCGCCTTTGGGAGAGGGTCATACTACGAGCAGTACTTC. Translation: CASSAFGRGSYYEQYF.

Comment on this clone: The junction departs from germline at one end; a sequencing error may be responsible. This chain links TRBV10-2 with TRBJ1-2, with TRBD1 matching 8 bases. This CDR3 has 11 residues. CDR1 is WSHSY and CDR2 is SAAADI in the germline V gene. In DNA, the CDR3 is TGCGCCAGCAGGGAAATGGACAGGGCCTCCTTC. This sequence encodes CASREMDRASF.

The chain carries TRBV7-2 and TRBJ1-1, with D uncertain. V shed 5 bases and J shed 4 bases, with 11 bases lying between them. The CDR3 totals 13 residues. Per germline, CDR1 SGHTA and CDR2 FQGNSA. CDR3 bases: TGTGCCAGCAGCCCCCGAGGAGGCACTGAAGCTTTCTTT. It translates to CASSPRGGTEAFF.

J is TRBJ1-5 and V is TRBV28, with 8 bases that match TRBD1. This CDR3 has 15 amino acids. Germline values: CDR1 MDHEN, CDR2 SYDVKM. The V and J ends lost 6 bases and 3 bases, in that order; junction bases with no gene match: 7. The CDR3 reads CASSPTGAYNQPQHF. The CDR3 DNA sequence: TGTGCCAGCAGCCCGACAGGGGCCTACAATCAGCCCCAGCATTTT. The whole variable domain, remainder taken from reference TRBV28 and TRBJ1-5, is DVKVTQSSRYLVKRTGEKVFLECVQDMDHENMFWYRQDPGLGLRLIYFSYDVKMKEKGDIPEGYSVSREKKERFSLILESASTNQTSMYLCASSPTGAYNQPQHFGDGTRLSIL.

The V gene is TRBV28, the J gene TRBJ2-5; 11 nucleotides line up with TRBD2. The V and J ends lost 5 bases and 6 bases, in that order; junction bases with no gene match: 11. The CDR3 contains 16 residues. Germline V gives CDR1 MDHEN, CDR2 SYDVKM. The CDR3 bases are TGTGCCAGCAGTCCGACCTCTAGCGGGAGGTTAAAGACCCAGTACTTC. It yields the protein CASSPTSSGRLKTQYF.